These 6 T cell receptor beta chains were sequenced from one sample in a study of blood T cells in healthy people across ages. Combining a sample-barcoded 5' primer with a J-beta primer mix, a second PCR ran for about 7 to 12 cycles. Each CDR3 protein is one row after TCRdb ran MiXCR on the 5' RACE reads. The table includes 1.5 million to 2 million distinct CDR3 sequences, about 50% detected once. Material: blood. Source of these receptors: a woman aged 40-49 years in good health.

A word on this clonotype: This may be a read error: a much more frequent sequence differs by one nucleotide. In nucleotides, the CDR3 is TGCAGTTCTTCCTCGACCGGACACCCCGAGCAGTACTTC. Translated: CSSSSTGHPEQYF. The chain joins TRBV20-1 to TRBJ2-4; D might be TRBD1 (5 bases). The DNA end lines up better with TRBJ2-7; the J call may be wrong. Germline lookup yields CDR1 DFQATT and CDR2 SNEGSKA (reference sequence). This CDR3 has 13 residues.

This clonotype was counted between two and nine times. This chain connects TRBV15 to TRBJ1-6; maybe TRBD1 (6 bases). With 3 bases removed from V and 3 bases from J, the gap between germline ends came to 12 bases. CDR3 size: 16 residues. The V gene's germline CDR1 is LNHNV and CDR2 YYDKDF (reference sequence). In nucleotides, the CDR3 is TGTGCCACCAGCAGTGCGAGGACAGTCTATAATTCACCCCTCCACTTT. Protein product: CATSSARTVYNSPLHF.

This sequence joins TRBV15 and TRBJ2-3, with 10 bases that match TRBD1. CDR3 size: 16 residues. Germline V gene lookup returns CDR1 LNHNV and CDR2 YYDKDF (reference sequence). The V and J ends lost 2 bases and 4 bases, in that order; junction bases with no gene match: 6. The CDR3 region is CATSRSRGQGADTQYF. The CDR3 DNA is TGTGCCACCAGCAGATCCCGTGGACAGGGGGCAGATACGCAGTATTTT.

This clonotype was recorded many times. The chain recombines TRBV18 with TRBJ2-1; perhaps TRBD2 as D (6 bases). The germline V gene encodes CDR1 KGHSH and CDR2 LQKENI. Trimming cost V 8 bases and J 0 bases, with 14 bases left between them. The CDR3 has 15 residues. CDR3 sequence: CASSPPGSSYNEQFF. CDR3 sequence (DNA): TGTGCCAGCAGCCCCCCCGGGAGCTCCTACAATGAGCAGTTCTTC. The whole variable domain, remainder taken from reference TRBV18 and TRBJ2-1, is NAGVMQNPRHLVRRRGQEARLRCSPMKGHSHVYWYRQLPEEGLKFMVYLQKENIIDESGMPKERFSAEFPKEGPSILRIQQVVRGDSAAYFCASSPPGSSYNEQFFGPGTRLTVL.

The genes are TRBV20-1 and TRBJ2-1; 9 positions match TRBD2. Germline V gene lookup returns CDR1 DFQATT and CDR2 SNEGSKA (reference sequence). The ends lost 1 base at V and 2 bases at J; junction bases unmatched: 9. There are 17 residues in the CDR3. As DNA, the CDR3 is TGCAGTGCTAGAGTCTACCAGGCTAGCGGGGCCTACAATGAGCAGTTCTTC. As protein: CSARVYQASGAYNEQFF.

The chain links TRBV7-4 to TRBJ2-3; D remains ambiguous. Germline assignment: CDR1 SGHVT and CDR2 SQSDAQ. The CDR3 has 16 residues. Trimming left V 4 bases short and J 2 bases short, with 16 bases between. CDR3 in amino acids: CASSSNDRHDTDTQYF. CDR3 DNA: TGTGCCAGCAGCTCAAATGACCGACACGACACAGATACGCAGTATTTT.